The clone carrying this T cell receptor beta chain was recorded at least ten times. Total RNA was isolated from whole blood that had not been fractionated. This entry belongs to a study of human T cells and chemical hapten exposure. V lost 0 bases and J 6 bases, leaving 7 bases between the germline ends. The CDR3 runs to 13 residues. Germline values: CDR1 SGDLS, CDR2 YYNGEE. TCRdb reprocessed the 5' RACE reads with MiXCR, giving one entry per CDR3 protein. The sample lists approximately 150,000 distinct CDR3 sequences, roughly 4% occurring once. This rearrangement joins TRBV9 to TRBJ1-5, with D perhaps TRBD1 (6 bases). The clonotype comes from a female donor in good health. The CDR3: CASSVAGVQPQHF. Here the CDR3 DNA reads TGTGCCAGCAGCGTAGCAGGGGTTCAGCCCCAGCATTTT.